These T cell receptor beta chains were read from a single sample in a study of CD8 T cells in ankylosing spondylitis. TCRdb re-called the 5' RACE reads through MiXCR, storing one row per CDR3 protein. This repertoire shows 340,000 or so distinct CDR3 sequences, approximately 14% found once; its top ten account for approximately 0.99%. Sequenced material: blood, either unsorted or a sorted T cell fraction (not recorded which). The receptors shown here come from a male donor with ankylosing spondylitis or in good health (not recorded which). The CDR3 runs from the conserved cysteine through the conserved F or W. D genes are given only for firm matches. Rows give clone size only sometimes, using once, few, many, or a class for an expanded clone.

D,V,size,length,J,CDR3,DNA
-,TRBV6-2/TRBV6-3,-,16,TRBJ2-2,CASSQGAGVRTGELFF,TGTGCCAGCAGCCAGGGGGCGGGAGTAAGAACCGGGGAGCTGTTTTTT
-,TRBV25-1,-,12,TRBJ2-7,CASSGDAYEQYF,TGTGCCAGCAGCGGGGACGCCTACGAGCAGTACTTC
-,TRBV3-1,few,11,TRBJ1-1,CASGGGAEAFF,TGTGCCAGCGGCGGGGGTGCTGAAGCTTTCTTT
-,TRBV18,-,16,TRBJ2-1,CASSPAKYAGVNEQFF,TGTGCCAGCTCACCCGCGAAGTATGCAGGGGTCAATGAGCAGTTCTTC
TRBD2,TRBV10-3,few,14,TRBJ2-7,CAIRRTSGTYEQYF,TGTGCCATCAGGAGGACTAGCGGCACCTACGAGCAGTACTTC
TRBD2,TRBV12-3/TRBV12-4,-,16,TRBJ2-2,CASSRTSGFNTGELFF,TGTGCCAGCAGTAGGACTAGCGGGTTTAACACCGGGGAGCTGTTTTTT
-,TRBV5-1,few,15,TRBJ1-2,CASSLENGPPGGYTF,TGCGCCAGCAGCTTGGAAAACGGACCACCAGGAGGCTACACCTTC
-,TRBV7-6,-,13,TRBJ1-5,CASSLARNQPQHF,TGTGCCAGCAGCTTAGCGCGCAATCAGCCCCAGCATTTT
-,TRBV5-1,few,11,TRBJ2-3,CASSSDDTQYF,TGCGCCAGCAGCTCCGACGATACGCAGTATTTT
-,TRBV12-3/TRBV12-4,-,14,TRBJ2-3,CASTVKGGTDTQYF,TGTGCCAGCACGGTGAAGGGGGGCACAGATACGCAGTATTTT
-,TRBV20-1,few,11,TRBJ2-4,CSARTKNIQYF,TGCAGTGCTAGGACCAAAAACATTCAGTACTTC
-,TRBV24-1,-,11,TRBJ1-2,CATSEGYGYTF,TGTGCCACCAGTGAAGGCTATGGCTACACCTTC
-,TRBV5-1,-,15,TRBJ2-7,CASSLAGGSYYEQYF,TGCGCCAGCAGCTTGGCCGGAGGGTCCTACTACGAGCAGTACTTC
-,TRBV4-2,-,15,TRBJ2-7,CASSQGGQGSYEQYF,TGTGCCAGCAGCCAAGGTGGGCAGGGTTCCTACGAGCAGTACTTC
TRBD1,TRBV18,few,14,TRBJ1-5,CASSPQGVNQPQHF,TGTGCCAGCTCACCGCAGGGGGTCAATCAGCCCCAGCATTTT
-,TRBV6-1,few,14,TRBJ2-4,CASSEQLTKNIQYF,TGTGCCAGCAGTGAACAGCTAACCAAAAACATTCAGTACTTC
TRBD1,TRBV29-1,few,14,TRBJ2-1,CSSRQGSSYNEQFF,TGCAGCTCCAGACAGGGGAGCTCCTACAATGAGCAGTTCTTC
TRBD1,TRBV10-2,-,14,TRBJ1-1,CASSLGTGYTEAFF,TGCGCCAGCAGTCTAGGGACAGGGTACACTGAAGCTTTCTTT
-,TRBV28,-,11,TRBJ1-2,CASSFLNGYTF,TGTGCCAGCAGTTTTCTTAATGGCTACACCTTC
-,TRBV6-2/TRBV6-3,few,14,TRBJ1-5,CASGPTRANQPQHF,TGTGCCAGCGGGCCGACAAGGGCAAATCAGCCCCAGCATTTT
-,TRBV4-1,-,16,TRBJ2-1,CASSHAGTGTYNEQFF,TGCGCCAGCAGCCATGCCGGGACGGGAACCTACAATGAGCAGTTCTTC
-,TRBV20-1,-,16,TRBJ2-5,CSARDPAKSSQETQYF,TGCAGTGCTAGAGACCCTGCGAAGAGTTCCCAAGAGACCCAGTACTTC
-,TRBV5-1,few,13,TRBJ2-5,CASGFTGQETQYF,TGCGCCAGCGGATTTACAGGGCAGGAGACCCAGTACTTC
-,TRBV7-2,-,14,TRBJ2-7,CASSWGGPRYEQYF,TGTGCCAGCAGCTGGGGGGGGCCGAGGTACGAGCAGTACTTC
TRBD1,TRBV5-1,many,14,TRBJ2-2,CASSSGQGIGELFF,TGCGCCAGCAGCTCGGGACAGGGAATCGGGGAGCTGTTTTTT
-,TRBV12-3/TRBV12-4,few,11,TRBJ2-4,CASSFSAVQYF,TGTGCCAGCAGTTTTTCGGCGGTTCAGTACTTC
TRBD2,TRBV11-2,-,15,TRBJ2-3,CASSLVAGGGGTQYF,TGTGCCAGCAGCTTGGTAGCGGGAGGGGGGGGTACGCAGTATTTT
-,TRBV10-3,few,13,TRBJ1-1,CAISERQNTEAFF,TGTGCCATCAGTGAGAGGCAGAACACTGAAGCTTTCTTT